The source of this T cell receptor beta chain is a study of vaccination and CD4 T cells after COVID-19. Noted treatment: roughly 10-day PBMC culture with coronavirus spike peptide pools or control peptides (ViraFEST assay). The CDR3 runs 14 residues. Per germline, CDR1 DFQATT and CDR2 SNEGSKA (reference sequence). The V and J ends lost 5 bases and 2 bases, in that order; junction bases with no gene match: 5. Sequence data for DNA of cultured CD4+ T cells were generated by the Oncomine TCR Beta short-read assay. MiXCR, run by TCRdb on the PCR reads, gives a single entry per CDR3 protein. Here the sample spans under 15,000 distinct CDR3 sequences, approximately 82% being singletons. As concerns this clonotype: What it binds is unknown.

This chain uses TRBV20-1 with TRBJ2-7, with 11 bases aligning to TRBD2. This TCR came from a human donor who had recovered from COVID-19. What was sequenced was CD4+ T cells from blood, cultured in vitro. The CDR3 DNA reads as TGCAGTGCTGTAGCGGGAGGGCGGACCTACGAGCAGTACTTC. Its translation: CSAVAGGRTYEQYF.